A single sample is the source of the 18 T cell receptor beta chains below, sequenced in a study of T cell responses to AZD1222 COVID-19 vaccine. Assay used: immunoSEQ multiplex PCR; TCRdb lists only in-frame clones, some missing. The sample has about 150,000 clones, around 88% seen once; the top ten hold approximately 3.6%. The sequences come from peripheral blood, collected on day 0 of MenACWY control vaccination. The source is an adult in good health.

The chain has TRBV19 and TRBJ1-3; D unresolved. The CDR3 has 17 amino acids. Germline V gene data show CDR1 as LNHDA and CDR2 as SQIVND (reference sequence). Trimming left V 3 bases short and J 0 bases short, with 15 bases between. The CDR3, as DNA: TGTGCCAGTAGTATTCGGCGGACTCAGAGCTCTGGAAACACCATATATTTT. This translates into CASSIRRTQSSGNTIYF.

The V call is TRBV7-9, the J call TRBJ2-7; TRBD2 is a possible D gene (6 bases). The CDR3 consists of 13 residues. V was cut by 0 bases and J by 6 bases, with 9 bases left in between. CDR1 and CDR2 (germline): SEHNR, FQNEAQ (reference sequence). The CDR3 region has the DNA TGTGCCAGCAGCTTAGCGGGGGGTGGCGAGCAGTACTTC. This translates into CASSLAGGGEQYF.

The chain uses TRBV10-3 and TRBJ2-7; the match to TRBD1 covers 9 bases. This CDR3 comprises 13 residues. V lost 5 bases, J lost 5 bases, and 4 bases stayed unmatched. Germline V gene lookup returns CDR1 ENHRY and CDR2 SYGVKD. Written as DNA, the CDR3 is TGTGCCATCAGTAGGGACAGGGTGAACGAGCAGTACTTC. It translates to CAISRDRVNEQYF.

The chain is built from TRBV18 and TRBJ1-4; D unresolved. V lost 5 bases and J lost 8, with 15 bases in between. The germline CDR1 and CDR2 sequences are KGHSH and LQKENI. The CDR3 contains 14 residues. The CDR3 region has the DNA TGTGCCAGCTCAAGAAGGACCGAGGACGAAAAACTGTTTTTT. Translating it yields CASSRRTEDEKLFF.

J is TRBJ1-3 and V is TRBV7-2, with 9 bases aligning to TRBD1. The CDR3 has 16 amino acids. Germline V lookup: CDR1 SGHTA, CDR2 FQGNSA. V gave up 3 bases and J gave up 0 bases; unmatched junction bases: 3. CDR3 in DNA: TGTGCCAGCAGCTTGGGGACAGGGAGCTCTGGAAACACCATATATTTT. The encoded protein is CASSLGTGSSGNTIYF.

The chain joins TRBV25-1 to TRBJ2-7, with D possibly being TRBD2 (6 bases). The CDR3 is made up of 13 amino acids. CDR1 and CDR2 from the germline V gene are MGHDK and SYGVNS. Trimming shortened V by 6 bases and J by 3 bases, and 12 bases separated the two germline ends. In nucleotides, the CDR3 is TGTGCCAGCAGCCCCCCGGGAGTCTACGAGCAGTACTTC. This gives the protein CASSPPGVYEQYF.

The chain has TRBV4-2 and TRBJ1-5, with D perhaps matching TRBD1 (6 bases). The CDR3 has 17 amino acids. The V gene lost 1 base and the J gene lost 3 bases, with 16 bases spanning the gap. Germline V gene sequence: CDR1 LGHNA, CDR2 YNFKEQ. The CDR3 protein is CASSQVGQLGDNQPQHF. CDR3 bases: TGTGCCAGCAGCCAAGTAGGACAGTTGGGGGACAATCAGCCCCAGCATTTT.

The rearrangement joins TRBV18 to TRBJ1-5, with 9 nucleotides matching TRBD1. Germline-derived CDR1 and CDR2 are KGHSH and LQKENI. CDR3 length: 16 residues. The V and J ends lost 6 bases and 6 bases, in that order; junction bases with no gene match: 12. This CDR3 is CASSPTGGPSIQPQHF. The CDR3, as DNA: TGTGCCAGCTCTCCCACAGGGGGCCCGTCCATTCAGCCCCAGCATTTT.

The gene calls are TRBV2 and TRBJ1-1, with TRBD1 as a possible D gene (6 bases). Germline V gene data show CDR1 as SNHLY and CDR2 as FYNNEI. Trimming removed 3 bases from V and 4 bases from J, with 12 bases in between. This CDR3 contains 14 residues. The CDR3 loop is CASSEGGPGTEAFF. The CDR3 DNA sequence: TGTGCCAGCAGTGAGGGGGGGCCAGGCACTGAAGCTTTCTTT. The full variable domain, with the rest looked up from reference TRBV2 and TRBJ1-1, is EPEVTQTPSHQVTQMGQEVILRCVPISNHLYFYWYRQILGQKVEFLVSFYNNEISEKSEIFDDQFSVERPDGSNFTLKIRSTKLEDSAMYFCASSEGGPGTEAFFGQGTRLTVV.

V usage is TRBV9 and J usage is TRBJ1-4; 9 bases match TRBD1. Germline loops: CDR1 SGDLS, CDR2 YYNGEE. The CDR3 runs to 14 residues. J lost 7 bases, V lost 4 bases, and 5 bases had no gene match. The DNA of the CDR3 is TGTGCCAGCAGCCCACGGGACAGGGTTGAAAAACTGTTTTTT. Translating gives CASSPRDRVEKLFF.

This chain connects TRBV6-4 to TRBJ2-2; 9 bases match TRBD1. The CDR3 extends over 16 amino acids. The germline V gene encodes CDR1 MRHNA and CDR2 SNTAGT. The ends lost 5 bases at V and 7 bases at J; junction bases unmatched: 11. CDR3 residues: CASSQEGTGSNGELFF. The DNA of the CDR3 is TGTGCCAGCAGTCAAGAAGGGACAGGGTCAAACGGGGAGCTGTTTTTT.

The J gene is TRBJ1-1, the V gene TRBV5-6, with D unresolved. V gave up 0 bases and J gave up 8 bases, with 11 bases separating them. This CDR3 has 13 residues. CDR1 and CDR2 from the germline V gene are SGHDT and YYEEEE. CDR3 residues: CASSLVSGMEAFF. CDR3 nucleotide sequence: TGTGCCAGCAGCTTGGTCAGTGGGATGGAAGCTTTCTTT.

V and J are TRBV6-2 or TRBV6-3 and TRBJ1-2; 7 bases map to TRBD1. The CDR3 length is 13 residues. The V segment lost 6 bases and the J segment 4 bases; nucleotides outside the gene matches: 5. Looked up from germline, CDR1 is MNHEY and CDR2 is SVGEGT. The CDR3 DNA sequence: TGTGCCAGCAGCAGCACAGGGGCCTATGGCTACACCTTC. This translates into CASSSTGAYGYTF.

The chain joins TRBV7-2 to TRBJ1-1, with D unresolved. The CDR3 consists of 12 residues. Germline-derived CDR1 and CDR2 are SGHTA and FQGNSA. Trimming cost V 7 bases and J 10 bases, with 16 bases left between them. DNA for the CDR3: TGTGCCAGCACCCCCGAGTACGGGAGAGCTTTCTTT. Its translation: CASTPEYGRAFF.

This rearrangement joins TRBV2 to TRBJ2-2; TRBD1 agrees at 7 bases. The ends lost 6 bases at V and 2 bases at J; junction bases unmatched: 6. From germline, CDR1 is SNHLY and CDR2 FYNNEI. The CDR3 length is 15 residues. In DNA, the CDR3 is TGTGCCAGCAGCGGGGACAGTGCAAACACCGGGGAGCTGTTTTTT. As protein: CASSGDSANTGELFF.

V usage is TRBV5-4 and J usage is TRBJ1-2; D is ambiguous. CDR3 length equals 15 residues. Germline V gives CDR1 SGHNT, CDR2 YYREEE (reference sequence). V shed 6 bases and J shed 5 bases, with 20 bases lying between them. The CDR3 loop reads CASTPRDGVPYGYTF. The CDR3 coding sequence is TGTGCCAGCACCCCCCGGGATGGAGTGCCATATGGCTACACCTTC.

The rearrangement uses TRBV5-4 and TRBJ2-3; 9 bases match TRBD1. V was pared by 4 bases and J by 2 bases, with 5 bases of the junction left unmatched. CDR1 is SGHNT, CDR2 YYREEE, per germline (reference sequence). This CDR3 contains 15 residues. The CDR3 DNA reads TGTGCCAGCAGCCAGGGACAGGGTGACACAGATACGCAGTATTTT. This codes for CASSQGQGDTDTQYF.

The CDR3 sequence: CASRDTSGGETQYF. DNA of the CDR3: TGTGCCAGCAGGGACACTAGCGGGGGAGAGACCCAGTACTTC. The J gene is TRBJ2-5, the V gene TRBV2; TRBD2 matches 11 bases. Germline CDR1 and CDR2: SNHLY and FYNNEI. The CDR3 extends over 14 amino acids. The J segment lost 4 bases and the V segment lost 6 bases, leaving 4 bases of the junction unmatched.